A selection of T cell receptor beta chains follows, all from one sample in a study of cytomegalovirus exposure and HLA in healthy donors. The protocol was immunoSEQ multiplex PCR, while the TCRdb copy is restricted to in-frame clones and leaves out a portion. This sample yields about 180,000 clones, of which roughly 80% are seen a single time; approximately 0.98% belongs to the top ten. The specimen sequenced was PBMCs. These TCRs come from a man aged 25 to 40 in good health and CMV-seronegative. Each CDR3 is given with its conserved first and last residue. The order of the fields is V gene, clone size, D gene, J gene, CDR3 protein, CDR3 DNA. D genes are given only for firm matches. The listing skips clone size in some rows; elsewhere it reads once, few, many or a size class.

>TRBV5-4|-|-|TRBJ2-3
CASSPMGGPDTQYF
TGTGCCAGCAGCCCGATGGGGGGGCCAGATACGCAGTATTTT
>TRBV27|-|TRBD1|TRBJ2-2
CASSRIRPGQGGWTGELFF
TGTGCCAGCAGCCGCATACGGCCGGGACAGGGTGGGTGGACCGGGGAGCTGTTTTTT
>TRBV27|-|TRBD2|TRBJ2-7
CASSLSWQAGGSRVYYEQYF
TGTGCCAGCAGTTTATCGTGGCAAGCGGGGGGCTCCAGGGTCTACTACGAGCAGTACTTC
>TRBV9|-|-|TRBJ2-3
CASSTHTGTDTQYF
TGTGCCAGCAGCACTCACACAGGCACAGATACGCAGTATTTT
>TRBV7-2|-|TRBD2|TRBJ2-1
CASSLERGAYNEQFF
TGTGCCAGCAGCCTCGAGCGGGGGGCCTACAATGAGCAGTTCTTC
>TRBV5-6|-|TRBD2|TRBJ2-3
CASSLGRGGPQYF
TGTGCCAGCAGCTTGGGGCGGGGGGGTCCGCAGTATTTT
>TRBV4-1|-|-|TRBJ2-3
CASSPSGGLDTQYF
TGCGCCAGCAGCCCATCTGGGGGCTTGGATACGCAGTATTTT
>TRBV30|-|-|TRBJ2-1
CAWSGASFSYNEQFF
TGTGCCTGGAGTGGGGCCTCTTTTTCCTACAATGAGCAGTTCTTC
>TRBV19|-|TRBD1|TRBJ1-5
CASTTKGQTNQPQHF
TGTGCCAGTACCACTAAGGGACAGACGAATCAGCCCCAGCATTTT
>TRBV6-6|-|TRBD1|TRBJ2-1
CASRHGQEAVFF
TGTGCCAGCAGACATGGACAGGAGGCCGTATTCTTC
>TRBV11-2|-|TRBD2|TRBJ2-7
CASSLVASGGEQYF
TGTGCCAGCAGCTTAGTTGCTAGCGGGGGAGAGCAGTACTTC
>TRBV11-2|-|-|TRBJ2-3
CASSRYLASTSTDTQYF
TGTGCCAGCAGCCGATATCTAGCCTCCACTAGCACAGATACGCAGTATTTT
>TRBV6-1|-|-|TRBJ2-5
CASTLYQETQYF
TGTGCCAGCACCTTGTACCAAGAGACCCAGTACTTC
>TRBV11-3|-|TRBD2|TRBJ2-7
CASSSLAGFSHNYEQYF
TGTGCCAGCAGCTCCCTAGCGGGATTCAGCCACAACTACGAGCAGTACTTC
>TRBV6-5|once|-|TRBJ1-5
CASTKDQREPQHF
TGTGCCAGCACTAAGGACCAGCGGGAGCCCCAGCATTTT
>TRBV14|-|-|TRBJ1-1
CASSQVGGLLTEAFF
TGTGCCAGCAGCCAAGTGGGGGGGCTCCTCACTGAAGCTTTCTTT
>TRBV6-1|-|-|TRBJ2-7
CASSERTAGTPTYEQCF
TGTGCCAGCAGTGAAAGGACGGCTGGGACTCCAACCTACGAGCAGTGCTTC
>TRBV5-4|few|TRBD2|TRBJ2-2
CAKPGLAGGNTGELFF
TGTGCCAAACCGGGACTAGCGGGAGGGAACACCGGGGAGCTGTTTTTT
>TRBV7-6|-|-|TRBJ2-5
CASTAGQTQETQYF
TGTGCCAGCACCGCGGGACAGACCCAAGAGACCCAGTACTTC
>TRBV11-3|-|TRBD2|TRBJ2-4
CASSLVLAGVAKNIQYF
TGTGCCAGCAGCTTAGTACTAGCGGGAGTTGCCAAAAACATTCAGTACTTC
>TRBV27|-|TRBD1|TRBJ2-1
CATRDSYYNEQFF
TGTGCCACCCGGGACAGTTACTACAATGAGCAGTTCTTC
>TRBV28|-|TRBD1|TRBJ2-7
CASTVPGQGDTEQYF
TGTGCCAGCACAGTGCCGGGACAGGGGGATACCGAGCAGTACTTC
>TRBV5-6|-|-|TRBJ2-1
CASSLAVRLAVNEQFF
TGTGCCAGCAGCTTGGCAGTGCGGCTCGCGGTCAATGAGCAGTTCTTC
>TRBV4-1|-|-|TRBJ2-5
CASSLAAGQETQYF
TGCGCCAGCAGCCTGGCGGCGGGACAAGAGACCCAGTACTTC
>TRBV19|-|-|TRBJ2-3
CASSGSGTDTQYF
TGTGCCAGTAGCGGGAGCGGTACAGATACGCAGTATTTT
>TRBV15|-|-|TRBJ1-1
CATSRDLAGNTEAFF
TGTGCCACCAGCAGAGATCTTGCGGGGAACACTGAAGCTTTCTTT
>TRBV7-9|-|-|TRBJ1-2
CASSLAPFGGGGYTF
TGTGCCAGCAGCTTAGCGCCCTTTGGAGGAGGAGGCTACACCTTC
>TRBV4-3|once|TRBD2|TRBJ2-4
CASSQVLGLENKNIQYF
TGCGCCAGCAGCCAAGTCTTGGGACTAGAAAACAAAAACATTCAGTACTTC
>TRBV10-2|-|-|TRBJ2-1
CASSARGEYYNEQFF
TGCGCCAGCAGTGCACGCGGGGAGTACTACAATGAGCAGTTCTTC
>TRBV5-4|-|-|TRBJ2-7
CASSLPGISPHEQYF
TGTGCCAGCAGCTTGCCCGGGATCAGTCCCCACGAGCAGTACTTC
>TRBV7-2|-|-|TRBJ2-2
CASSLVLGELFF
TGTGCCAGCAGCTTAGTTCTAGGGGAGCTGTTTTTT
>TRBV19|-|-|TRBJ1-2
CASSIFDSADYGYTF
TGTGCCAGTAGTATTTTCGACAGTGCTGACTATGGCTACACCTTC
>TRBV27|-|TRBD2|TRBJ2-1
CASRYQRDHNEQFF
TGTGCCAGCAGGTATCAGCGGGACCACAATGAGCAGTTCTTC
>TRBV19|-|TRBD1|TRBJ1-1
CASSIRDRGLGAFF
TGTGCCAGTAGTATCCGGGACAGGGGGCTTGGGGCTTTCTTT
>TRBV5-1|-|-|TRBJ2-3
CASSSDFTDTQYF
TGCGCCAGCAGCTCTGACTTCACAGATACGCAGTATTTT
>TRBV9|-|TRBD2|TRBJ2-3
CASSGDGGVTDTQYF
TGTGCCAGCAGCGGCGACGGGGGGGTCACAGATACGCAGTATTTT
>TRBV5-1|-|TRBD1|TRBJ2-2
CASSSHRGQGTGELFF
TGCGCCAGCAGCTCGCACAGGGGGCAGGGCACCGGGGAGCTGTTTTTT
>TRBV7-7|-|TRBD2|TRBJ2-7
CASSYAAGGQYEQYF
TGTGCTAGCAGTTACGCAGCGGGGGGGCAATACGAGCAGTACTTC
>TRBV6-4|few|-|TRBJ2-5
CASSEDRGETQYF
TGTGCCAGCAGTGAGGACAGAGGGGAGACCCAGTACTTC
>TRBV7-3|-|-|TRBJ1-5
CASSLSSGGPQHF
TGTGCCAGCAGCTTAAGCAGCGGCGGGCCCCAGCATTTT
>TRBV18|-|-|TRBJ2-7
CASSRTQGSYEQYF
TGTGCCAGCTCACGGACCCAGGGGTCCTACGAGCAGTACTTC
>TRBV30|-|TRBD1|TRBJ1-2
CAWTVAGQPTGNGYTF
TGTGCCTGGACGGTGGCGGGGCAGCCGACAGGGAATGGCTACACCTTC
>TRBV19|-|-|TRBJ1-2
CASSSARGTGYTF
TGTGCCAGTAGTAGCGCTCGGGGGACTGGCTACACCTTC
>TRBV5-1|-|TRBD1|TRBJ1-6
CASSLDPTGADNSPLHF
TGCGCCAGCAGCTTGGACCCGACAGGGGCGGATAATTCACCCCTCCACTTT
>TRBV29-1|-|TRBD2|TRBJ2-2
CSVEYGTSGGTGELFF
TGCAGCGTTGAGTACGGGACTAGCGGAGGCACCGGGGAGCTGTTTTTT
>TRBV18|-|TRBD2|TRBJ2-5
CASSRLAGSGAQYF
TGTGCCAGCTCACGACTAGCGGGATCCGGAGCCCAGTACTTC
>TRBV2|few|-|TRBJ2-7
CASSDRGYEQYF
TGTGCCAGCAGTGACAGGGGATACGAGCAGTACTTC